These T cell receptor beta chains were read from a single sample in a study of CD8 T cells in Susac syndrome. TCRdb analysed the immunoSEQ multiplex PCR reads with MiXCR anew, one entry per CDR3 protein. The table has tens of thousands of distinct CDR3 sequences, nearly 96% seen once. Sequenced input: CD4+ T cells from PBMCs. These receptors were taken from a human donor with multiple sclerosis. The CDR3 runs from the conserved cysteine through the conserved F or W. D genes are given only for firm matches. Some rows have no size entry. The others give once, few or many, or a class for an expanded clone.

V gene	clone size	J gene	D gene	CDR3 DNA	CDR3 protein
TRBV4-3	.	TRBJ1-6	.	TGCGCCAGCAGCCAAGATCGTTACCGTACAGCTTATAATTCACCCCTCCACTTT	CASSQDRYRTAYNSPLHF
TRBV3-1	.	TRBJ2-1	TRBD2	TGTGCCAGCAGCAGAGATCCCGGGGGGGTAAATGAGCAGTTCTTC	CASSRDPGGVNEQFF
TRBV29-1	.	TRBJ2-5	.	TGCAGCTCCCGAAAGGGGCCAGAGACCCAGTACTTC	CSSRKGPETQYF
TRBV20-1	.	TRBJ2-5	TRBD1	TGCAGTGCTAGAGGGGAGACAGGGGAGGAGACCCAGTACTTC	CSARGETGEETQYF
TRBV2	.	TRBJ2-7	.	TGTGCCAGCACCGCCCTTAGGGCCGGCAGGGACGAGCAGTACTTC	CASTALRAGRDEQYF
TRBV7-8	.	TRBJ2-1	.	TGTGCCAGCAGCCCCCGGGACCCCAGCGAGCAGTTCTTC	CASSPRDPSEQFF
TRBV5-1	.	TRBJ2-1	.	TGCGCCAGCAGCTTGGGGGGCGCCGCGCCCAATGAGCAGTTCTTC	CASSLGGAAPNEQFF
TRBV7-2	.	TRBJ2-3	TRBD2	TGTGCCAGCAGCCCCCTTAGCGGGGGGGGAGATACGCAGTATTTT	CASSPLSGGGDTQYF
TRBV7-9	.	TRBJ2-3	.	TGTGCCAGCAGCTTAGTAGGGGCGGCAGATACGCAGTATTTT	CASSLVGAADTQYF
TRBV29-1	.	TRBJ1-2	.	TGCAGCGTTGAGTCCCCCGAGAGGGGAGAGGGCGGCTACACCTTC	CSVESPERGEGGYTF
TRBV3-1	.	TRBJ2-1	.	TGTGCCAGCAGCCAAGATCCCCGGGGTACGGATGAGCAGTTCTTC	CASSQDPRGTDEQFF
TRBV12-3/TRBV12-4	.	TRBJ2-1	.	TGTGCCAGCAGTTCACCCCGCCGGGACACCCTGTCCTACAATGAGCAGTTCTTC	CASSSPRRDTLSYNEQFF
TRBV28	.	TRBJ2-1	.	TGTGCCAGCAGCCCGGGACACCCAGGGGCCAATGAGCAGTTCTTC	CASSPGHPGANEQFF
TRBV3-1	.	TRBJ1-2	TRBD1	TGTGCCAGCAGTAGGACAGGGGGGGATGGCTACACCTTC	CASSRTGGDGYTF
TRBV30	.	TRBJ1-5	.	TGTGCCTGGAGCGCAGACTTAAGCAATCAGCCCCAGCATTTT	CAWSADLSNQPQHF
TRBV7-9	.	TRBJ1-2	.	TGTGCCAGCAGCCCCGGGGCTAACTATGGCTACACCTTC	CASSPGANYGYTF
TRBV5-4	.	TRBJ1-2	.	TGTGCCAGCAGCTTCGAAGGGGGTCGGGGGCATGGCTACACCTTC	CASSFEGGRGHGYTF
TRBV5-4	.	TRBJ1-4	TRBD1	TGTGCCAGCAGCTTGCTAGGGGGCGACGAAAAACTGTTTTTT	CASSLLGGDEKLFF
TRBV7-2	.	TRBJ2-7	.	TGTGCCAGCAGCTTAGGTGGGACACGTTCCTACGAGCAGTACTTC	CASSLGGTRSYEQYF
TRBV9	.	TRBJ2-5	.	TGTGCCAGCAGCGTAGCTCGTCAGGGCGGCGAGACCCAGTACTTC	CASSVARQGGETQYF
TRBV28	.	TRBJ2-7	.	TGTGCCAGCCTAAAAGGACAGACCTACGAGCAGTACTTC	CASLKGQTYEQYF
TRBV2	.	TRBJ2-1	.	TGTGCCAGTCAGGGGGGACACAATGAGCAGTTCTTC	CASQGGHNEQFF
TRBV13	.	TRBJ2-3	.	TGTGCCAGCAGCTCCGGGACGGACACCCCAGATACGCAGTATTTT	CASSSGTDTPDTQYF
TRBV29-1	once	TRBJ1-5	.	TGCAGCGTTGAAGTCGGGGGGAATCAGCCCCAGCATTTT	CSVEVGGNQPQHF
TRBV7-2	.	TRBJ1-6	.	TGTGCCAGCACCCAACAGGGAACAGGTTCACCCCTCCACTTT	CASTQQGTGSPLHF
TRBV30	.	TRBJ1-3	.	TGTGCCTGGGATGGCGGGAAGCTTGGAAACACCATATATTTT	CAWDGGKLGNTIYF
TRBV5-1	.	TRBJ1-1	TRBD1	TGCGCCAGCAGCTTGGACAGGGGACCGATGAACACTGAAGCTTTCTTT	CASSLDRGPMNTEAFF
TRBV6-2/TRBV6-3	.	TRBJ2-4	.	TGTGCCAGCAGCCTGAGAACTTCCCTAAGTCACATTCAGTACTTC	CASSLRTSLSHIQYF
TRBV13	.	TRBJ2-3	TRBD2	TGTGCCAGCAGCTTTTACGCTAGCGGGGGGGCGGATACGCAGTATTTT	CASSFYASGGADTQYF
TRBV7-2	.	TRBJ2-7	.	TGTGCCAGCAGCTTAGCCGGGGGCTCCTACGAGCAGTACTTC	CASSLAGGSYEQYF
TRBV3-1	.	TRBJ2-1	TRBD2	TGTGCCAGCAGCGAACTAGCGGGACTCTACAATGAGCAGTTCTTC	CASSELAGLYNEQFF
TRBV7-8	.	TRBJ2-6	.	TGTGCCAGCAGCTTAGCGGACAGCTTCGCTGGGGCCAACGTCCTGACTTTC	CASSLADSFAGANVLTF
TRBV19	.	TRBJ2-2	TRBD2	TGTGCCAGTAGATTTGCGGGGGTCCCCGGGGAGCTGTTTTTT	CASRFAGVPGELFF
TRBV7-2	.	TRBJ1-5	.	TGTGCCAGCAGCTTAGAGAGGGGGTTCAATCAGCCCCAGCATTTT	CASSLERGFNQPQHF
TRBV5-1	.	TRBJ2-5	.	TGCGCCAGCAGCTTGAGCGCTCGAGGGGGAAAAGAGACCCAGTACTTC	CASSLSARGGKETQYF
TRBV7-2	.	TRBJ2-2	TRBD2	TGTGCCAGCAGCTTGACTAGCGGGACCGGGGAGCTGTTTTTT	CASSLTSGTGELFF
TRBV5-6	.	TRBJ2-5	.	TGTGCCAGCGGAACGCTAGCATCGAGGGAGACCCAGTACTTC	CASGTLASRETQYF
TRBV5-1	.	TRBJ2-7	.	TGCGCCAGCAGCTTCGGCAATAACTACGAGCAGTACTTC	CASSFGNNYEQYF
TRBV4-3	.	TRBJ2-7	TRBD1	TGCGCCAGCAGCCAGCTCACGACAGGGGGGAACGCCTACGAGCAGTACTTC	CASSQLTTGGNAYEQYF
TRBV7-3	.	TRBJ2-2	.	TGTGCCAGCAGCTTACAGGGTGGCGGCACCGGGGAGCTGTTTTTT	CASSLQGGGTGELFF
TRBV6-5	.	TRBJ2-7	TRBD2	TGTGCCAGCAGACCACGGGGGGGGGCACGTGATGAGCAGTACTTC	CASRPRGGARDEQYF
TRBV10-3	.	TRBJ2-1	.	TGTGCCATCAGTGATGACAGCAATGAGCAGTTCTTC	CAISDDSNEQFF
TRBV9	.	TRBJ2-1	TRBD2	TGTGCCAGCAGCGTCGATAGCGGGGGAGGTTGGAATGAGCAGTTCTTC	CASSVDSGGGWNEQFF
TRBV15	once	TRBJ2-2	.	TGTGCCACCAGGGGTCTCGGTTCAGACGCGAACACCGGGGAGCTGTTTTTT	CATRGLGSDANTGELFF
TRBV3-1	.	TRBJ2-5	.	TGTGCCAGCCGGGGCGGGACCGTCCAAGAGACCCAGTACTTC	CASRGGTVQETQYF
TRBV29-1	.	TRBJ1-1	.	TGCAGCGTTGGGACAGCGAACACTGAAGCTTTCTTT	CSVGTANTEAFF
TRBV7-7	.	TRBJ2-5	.	TGTGCTAGCAGCTTGGGATCTGCCAGTGGGGAGACCCAGTACTTC	CASSLGSASGETQYF
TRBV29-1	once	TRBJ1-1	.	TGCAGCGTCGGGTGGGGGCGTGGGGACACTGAAGCTTTCTTT	CSVGWGRGDTEAFF
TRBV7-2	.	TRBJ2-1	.	TGTGCCAGCAGCTTAGTTCCGGGGCCGAGCTCCTACAATGAGCAGTTCTTC	CASSLVPGPSSYNEQFF